The sequence of this T cell receptor (beta chain) was determined in a study of blood T cells in healthy people across ages. Study-wide results and limits: Researchers report that TCR beta diversity correlated strongly with naive T cell percentage. Observed TCR beta diversity per million T cells went down as age went up. This fall followed a roughly linear course with age.

With regard to this clonotype: Its antigen remains unknown.

The V gene's germline CDR1 is ENHRY and CDR2 SYGVKD. V gave up 3 bases and J gave up 8 bases; unmatched junction bases: 16. There are 17 residues in the CDR3. PBMCs numbering at least 6.5 million were isolated per sample. The authors ran a second PCR of 7 to 11 cycles using a sample-barcoded 5' primer and a J-beta primer mix. TCRdb reprocessed the 5' RACE reads via MiXCR and lists one record per CDR3 protein. The sample carries about 1.1 million distinct CDR3 sequences, 35% to 45% recorded once. The sample comprised blood. This chain uses TRBV10-3 with TRBJ1-2, with 9 bases lining up with TRBD1. The source of this sequence is a man younger than 30 in good health. The chain's CDR3 is CAISEGRSGTGPGGYTF. CDR3 DNA sequence: TGTGCCATCAGTGAAGGCCGTTCCGGGACAGGGCCAGGAGGCTACACCTTC.